This T cell receptor beta chain derives from a study of blood T cell repertoires in COVID-19. Germline V CDR1 and CDR2: MDHEN, SYDVKM. CDR3 length equals 15 residues. V lost 1 base to trimming and J lost 8 bases, with 17 bases between them. Original methodology: Reference gene primer amplification yielded estimated nucleated cell counts. Measured with immunoSEQ multiplex PCR; TCRdb has only the in-frame clones, and not every one. D and trimming come from the DNA, and the V and J calls and clone size come from that table. The table lists hundreds of thousands of clones, 80% to 90% of them singletons. Cohorts were assigned according to the clinical history that participants reported.

This TCR came from a man aged 30-40 years who had recovered from COVID-19. The sequencing sample was made of PBMCs or T cells enriched from blood (not recorded which). The gene calls are TRBV28 and TRBJ1-2; a possible D gene is TRBD1 (6 bases). The CDR3 region has the DNA TGTGCCAGCAGTTTATACCCCGGGCAGGGGCAAGGCTACACCTTC. It specifies CASSLYPGQGQGYTF.